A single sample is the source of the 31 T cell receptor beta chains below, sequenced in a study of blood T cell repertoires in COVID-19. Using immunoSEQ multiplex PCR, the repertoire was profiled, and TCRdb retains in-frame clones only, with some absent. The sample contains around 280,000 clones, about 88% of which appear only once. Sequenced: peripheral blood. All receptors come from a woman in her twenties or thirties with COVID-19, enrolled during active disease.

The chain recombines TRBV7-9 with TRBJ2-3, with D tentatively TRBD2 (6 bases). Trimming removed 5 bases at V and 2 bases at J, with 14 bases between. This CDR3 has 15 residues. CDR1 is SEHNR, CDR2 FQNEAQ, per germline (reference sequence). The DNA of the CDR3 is TGTGCCAGCAGCGCGGAGGGGACGACCACAGATACGCAGTATTTT. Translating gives CASSAEGTTTDTQYF.

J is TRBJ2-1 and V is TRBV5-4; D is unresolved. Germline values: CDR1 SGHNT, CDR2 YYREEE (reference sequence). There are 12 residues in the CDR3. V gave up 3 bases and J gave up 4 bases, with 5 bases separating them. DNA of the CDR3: TGTGCCAGCAGCTCCTTTTACAATGAGCAGTTCTTC. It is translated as CASSSFYNEQFF.

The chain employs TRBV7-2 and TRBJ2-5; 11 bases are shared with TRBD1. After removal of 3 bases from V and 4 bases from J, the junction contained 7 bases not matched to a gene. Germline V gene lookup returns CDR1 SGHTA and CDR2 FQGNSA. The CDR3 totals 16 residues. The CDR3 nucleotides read TGTGCCAGCAGCTTTACGCGGGACAGGGGGTCAGAGACCCAGTACTTC. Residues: CASSFTRDRGSETQYF.

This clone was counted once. Here the CDR3 reads CASSVSAGSYNEQFF. The CDR3, as DNA: TGTGCCAGCAGCGTATCAGCGGGATCCTACAATGAGCAGTTCTTC. V gene TRBV9 combines with J gene TRBJ2-1, with 7 bases aligning to TRBD2. The CDR3 is 15 amino acids. The germline V gene has CDR1 SGDLS and CDR2 YYNGEE. After removal of 1 base from V and 1 base from J, the junction contained 2 bases not matched to a gene.

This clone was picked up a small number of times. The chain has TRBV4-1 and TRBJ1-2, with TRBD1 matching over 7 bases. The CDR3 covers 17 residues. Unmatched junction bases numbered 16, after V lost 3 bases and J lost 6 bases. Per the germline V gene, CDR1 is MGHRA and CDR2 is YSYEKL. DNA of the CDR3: TGCGCCAGCAGCCAGACGTTTGTATCGGACAGGAGAGATGGCTACACCTTC. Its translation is CASSQTFVSDRRDGYTF.

The CDR3 region is CASSQVRPEEKLFF. The CDR3 DNA reads TGCGCCAGCAGCCAAGTTCGTCCGGAGGAAAAACTGTTTTTT. The chain employs TRBV4-1 and TRBJ1-4; D unresolved. V shed 1 base and J shed 8 bases, with 11 bases lying between them. The V gene's germline CDR1 is MGHRA and CDR2 YSYEKL. The CDR3 totals 14 residues.

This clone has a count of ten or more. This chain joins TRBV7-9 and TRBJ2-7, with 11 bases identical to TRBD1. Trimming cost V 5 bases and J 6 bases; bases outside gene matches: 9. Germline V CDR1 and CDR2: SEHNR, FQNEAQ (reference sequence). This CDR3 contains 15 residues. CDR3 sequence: CASSTTGTGGIEQYF. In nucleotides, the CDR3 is TGTGCCAGCAGCACTACCGGGACAGGGGGGATCGAGCAGTACTTC.

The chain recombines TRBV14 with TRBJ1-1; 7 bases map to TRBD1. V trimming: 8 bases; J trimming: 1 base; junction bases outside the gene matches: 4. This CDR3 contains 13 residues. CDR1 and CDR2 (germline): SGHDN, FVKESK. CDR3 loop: CASSGQSNTEAFF. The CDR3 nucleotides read TGTGCCAGCTCGGGACAGTCGAACACTGAAGCTTTCTTT.

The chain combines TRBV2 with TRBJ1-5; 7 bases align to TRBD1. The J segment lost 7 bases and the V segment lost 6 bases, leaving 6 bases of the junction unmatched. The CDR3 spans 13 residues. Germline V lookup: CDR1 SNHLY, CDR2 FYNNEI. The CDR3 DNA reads TGTGCCAGCAGAGACAGGGTAGAGCAGCCCCAGCATTTT. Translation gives CASRDRVEQPQHF.

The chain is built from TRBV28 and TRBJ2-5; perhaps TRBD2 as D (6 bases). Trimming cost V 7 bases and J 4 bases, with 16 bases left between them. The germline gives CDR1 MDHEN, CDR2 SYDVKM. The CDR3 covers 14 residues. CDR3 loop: CASTWGVGRETQYF. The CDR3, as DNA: TGTGCCAGCACCTGGGGGGTGGGGCGAGAGACCCAGTACTTC.

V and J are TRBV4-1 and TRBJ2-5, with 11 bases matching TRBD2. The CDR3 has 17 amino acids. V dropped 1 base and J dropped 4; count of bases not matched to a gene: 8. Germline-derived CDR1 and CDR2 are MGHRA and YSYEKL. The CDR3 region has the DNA TGCGCCAGCAGCCAAGCGATTAGCGGGAGGGCCCGAGAGACCCAGTACTTC. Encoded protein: CASSQAISGRARETQYF.

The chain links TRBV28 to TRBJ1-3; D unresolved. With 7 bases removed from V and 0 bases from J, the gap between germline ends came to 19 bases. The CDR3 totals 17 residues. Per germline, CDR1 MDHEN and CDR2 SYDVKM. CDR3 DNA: TGTGCCAGCACCCCCCATGCGGGTCTCCCCTCTGGAAACACCATATATTTT. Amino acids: CASTPHAGLPSGNTIYF. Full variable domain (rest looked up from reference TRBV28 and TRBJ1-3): DVKVTQSSRYLVKRTGEKVFLECVQDMDHENMFWYRQDPGLGLRLIYFSYDVKMKEKGDIPEGYSVSREKKERFSLILESASTNQTSMYLCASTPHAGLPSGNTIYFGEGSWLTVV.

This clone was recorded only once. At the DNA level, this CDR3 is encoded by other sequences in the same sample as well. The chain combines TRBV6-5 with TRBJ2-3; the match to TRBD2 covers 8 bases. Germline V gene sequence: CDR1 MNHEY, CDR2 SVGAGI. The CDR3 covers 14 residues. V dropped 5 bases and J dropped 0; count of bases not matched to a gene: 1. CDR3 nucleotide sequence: TGTGCCAGCAGTCCTAGCGGGAGCACAGATACGCAGTATTTT. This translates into CASSPSGSTDTQYF.

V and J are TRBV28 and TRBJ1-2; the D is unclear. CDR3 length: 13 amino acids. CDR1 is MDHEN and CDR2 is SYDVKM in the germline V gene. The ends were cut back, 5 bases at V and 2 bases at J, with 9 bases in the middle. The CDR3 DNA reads TGTGCCAGCAGTCCCGACTTAAACTATGGCTACACCTTC. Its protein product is CASSPDLNYGYTF.

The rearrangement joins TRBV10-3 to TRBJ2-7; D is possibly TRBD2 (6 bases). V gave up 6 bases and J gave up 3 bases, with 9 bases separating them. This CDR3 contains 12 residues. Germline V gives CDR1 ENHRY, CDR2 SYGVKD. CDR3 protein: CAIRGGHYEQYF. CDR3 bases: TGTGCCATCAGAGGAGGGCACTACGAGCAGTACTTC.

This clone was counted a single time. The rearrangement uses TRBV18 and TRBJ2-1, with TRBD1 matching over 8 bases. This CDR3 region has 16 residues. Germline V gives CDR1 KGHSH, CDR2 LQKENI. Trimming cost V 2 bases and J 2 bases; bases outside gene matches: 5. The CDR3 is CASSPRQGSTYNEQFF. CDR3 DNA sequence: TGTGCCAGCTCACCAAGACAGGGGAGCACCTACAATGAGCAGTTCTTC.

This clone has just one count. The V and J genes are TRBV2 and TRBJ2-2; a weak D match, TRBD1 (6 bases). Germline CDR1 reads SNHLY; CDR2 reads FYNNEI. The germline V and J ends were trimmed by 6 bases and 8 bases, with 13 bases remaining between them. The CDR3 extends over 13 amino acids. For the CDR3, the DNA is TGTGCCAGCAGGGCGGACAGAGGGGGGGAGCTGTTTTTT. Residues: CASRADRGGELFF.

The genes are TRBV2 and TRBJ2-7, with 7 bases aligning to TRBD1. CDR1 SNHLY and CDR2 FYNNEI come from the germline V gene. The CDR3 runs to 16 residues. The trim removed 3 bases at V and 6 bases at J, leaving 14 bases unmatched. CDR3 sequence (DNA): TGTGCCAGCAGTGATGCCTCCAACGGGACAGACGGCGAGCAGTACTTC. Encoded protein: CASSDASNGTDGEQYF.

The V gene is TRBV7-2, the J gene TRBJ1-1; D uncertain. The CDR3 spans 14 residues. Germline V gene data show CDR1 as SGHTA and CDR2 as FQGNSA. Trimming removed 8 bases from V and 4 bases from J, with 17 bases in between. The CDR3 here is CASARPRRTTEAFF. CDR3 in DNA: TGTGCCAGCGCCAGGCCCCGGCGCACCACTGAAGCTTTCTTT.

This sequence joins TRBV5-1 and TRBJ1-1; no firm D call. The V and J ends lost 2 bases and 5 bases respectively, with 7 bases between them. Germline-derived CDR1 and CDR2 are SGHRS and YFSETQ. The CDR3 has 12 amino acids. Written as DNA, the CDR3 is TGCGCCAGCAGCTTACACGGGACTGAAGCTTTCTTT. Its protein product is CASSLHGTEAFF.

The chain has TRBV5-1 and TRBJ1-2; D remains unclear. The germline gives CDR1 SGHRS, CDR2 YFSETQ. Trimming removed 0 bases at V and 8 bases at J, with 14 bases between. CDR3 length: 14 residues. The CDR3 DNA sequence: TGCGCCAGCAGCTTGGGATCTCGGTCTGTCGGCTACACCTTC. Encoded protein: CASSLGSRSVGYTF.

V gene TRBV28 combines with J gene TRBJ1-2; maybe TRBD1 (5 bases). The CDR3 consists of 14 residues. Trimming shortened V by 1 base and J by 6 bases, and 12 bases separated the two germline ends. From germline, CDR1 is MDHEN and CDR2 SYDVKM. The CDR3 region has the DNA TGTGCCAGCAGTTTATTAAAGGGGCGGAATGGCTACACCTTC. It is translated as CASSLLKGRNGYTF.

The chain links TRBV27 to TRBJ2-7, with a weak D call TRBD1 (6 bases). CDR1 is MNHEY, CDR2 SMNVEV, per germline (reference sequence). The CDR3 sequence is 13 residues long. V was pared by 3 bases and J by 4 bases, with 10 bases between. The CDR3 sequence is CASSLGHPYEQYF. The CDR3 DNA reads TGTGCCAGCAGTTTGGGACATCCTTACGAGCAGTACTTC.

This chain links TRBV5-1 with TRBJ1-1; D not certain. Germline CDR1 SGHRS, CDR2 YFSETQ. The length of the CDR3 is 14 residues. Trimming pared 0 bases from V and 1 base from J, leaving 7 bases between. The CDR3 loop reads CASSLDVRNTEAFF. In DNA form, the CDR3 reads TGCGCCAGCAGCTTGGATGTCAGGAACACTGAAGCTTTCTTT.

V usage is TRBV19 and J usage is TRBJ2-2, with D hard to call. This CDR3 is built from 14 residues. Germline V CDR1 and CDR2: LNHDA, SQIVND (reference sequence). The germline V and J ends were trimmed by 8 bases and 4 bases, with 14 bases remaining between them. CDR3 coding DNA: TGTGCCAGTTGTCAAATGGCCTCCACCGGGGAGCTGTTTTTT. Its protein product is CASCQMASTGELFF.

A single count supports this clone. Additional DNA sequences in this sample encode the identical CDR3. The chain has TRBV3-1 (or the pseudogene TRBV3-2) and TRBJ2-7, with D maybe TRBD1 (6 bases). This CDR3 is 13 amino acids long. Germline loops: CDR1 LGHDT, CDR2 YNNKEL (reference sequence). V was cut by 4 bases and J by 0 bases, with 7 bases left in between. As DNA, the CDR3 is TGTGCCAGCAGCCGACAGGTCTCCTACGAGCAGTACTTC. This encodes CASSRQVSYEQYF.

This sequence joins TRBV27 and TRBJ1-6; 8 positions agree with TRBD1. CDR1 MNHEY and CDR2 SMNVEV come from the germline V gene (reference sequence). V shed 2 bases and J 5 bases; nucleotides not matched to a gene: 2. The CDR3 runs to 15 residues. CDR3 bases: TGTGCCAGCAGTTTACGACAGGGGAATAATTCACCCCTCCACTTT. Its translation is CASSLRQGNNSPLHF.

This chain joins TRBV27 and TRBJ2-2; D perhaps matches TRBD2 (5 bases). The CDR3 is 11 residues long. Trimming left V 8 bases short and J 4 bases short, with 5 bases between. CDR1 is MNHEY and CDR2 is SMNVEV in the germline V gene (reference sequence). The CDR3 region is CASEGTGELFF. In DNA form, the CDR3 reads TGTGCCAGCGAGGGCACCGGGGAGCTGTTTTTT.

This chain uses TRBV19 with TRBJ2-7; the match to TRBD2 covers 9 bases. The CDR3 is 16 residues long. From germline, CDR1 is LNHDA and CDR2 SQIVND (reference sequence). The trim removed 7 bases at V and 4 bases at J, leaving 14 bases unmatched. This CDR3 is CASTGGSGSGRYEQYF. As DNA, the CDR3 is TGTGCCAGTACCGGGGGATCAGGGAGCGGGAGGTACGAGCAGTACTTC. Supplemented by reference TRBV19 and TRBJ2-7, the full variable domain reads DGGITQSPKYLFRKEGQNVTLSCEQNLNHDAMYWYRQDPGQGLRLIYYSQIVNDFQKGDIAEGYSVSREKKESFPLTVTSAQKNPTAFYLCASTGGSGSGRYEQYFGPGTRLTVT.

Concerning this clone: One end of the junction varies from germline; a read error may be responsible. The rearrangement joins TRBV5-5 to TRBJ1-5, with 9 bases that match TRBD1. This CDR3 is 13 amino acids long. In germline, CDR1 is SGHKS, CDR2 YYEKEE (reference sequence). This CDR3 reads CASSFNPPGQGYF. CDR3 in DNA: TGTGCCAGCAGCTTCAACCCCCCGGGACAGGGTTATTTT.

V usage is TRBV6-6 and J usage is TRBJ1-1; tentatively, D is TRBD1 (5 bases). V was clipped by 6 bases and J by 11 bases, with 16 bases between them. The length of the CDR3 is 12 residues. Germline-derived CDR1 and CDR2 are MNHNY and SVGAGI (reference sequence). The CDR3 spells CASSRTRGVAFF. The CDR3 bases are TGTGCCAGCAGCCGTACCCGGGGGGTGGCTTTCTTT.